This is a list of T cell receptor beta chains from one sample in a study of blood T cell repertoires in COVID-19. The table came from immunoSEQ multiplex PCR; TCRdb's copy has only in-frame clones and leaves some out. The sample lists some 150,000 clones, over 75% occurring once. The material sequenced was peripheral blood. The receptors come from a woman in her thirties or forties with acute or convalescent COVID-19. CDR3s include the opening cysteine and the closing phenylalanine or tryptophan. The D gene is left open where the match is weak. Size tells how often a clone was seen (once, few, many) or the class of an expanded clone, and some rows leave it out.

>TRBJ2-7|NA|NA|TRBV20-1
CSASDLREQYF
TGCAGTGCGTCCGACTTACGCGAGCAGTACTTC
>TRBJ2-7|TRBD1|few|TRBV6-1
CASSDHRGLGEQYF
TGTGCCAGCAGTGACCACAGGGGTTTAGGCGAGCAGTACTTC
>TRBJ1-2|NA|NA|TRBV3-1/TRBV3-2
CASSQQGNYGYTF
TGTGCCAGCAGCCAACAGGGAAACTATGGCTACACCTTC
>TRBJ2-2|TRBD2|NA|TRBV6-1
CASSVLAGVGTGELFF
TGTGCCAGCAGTGTCCTAGCGGGAGTCGGTACCGGGGAGCTGTTTTTT
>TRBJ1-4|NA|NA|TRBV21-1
CASSKASPGQGNEKLFF
TGTGCCAGCAGCAAAGCCTCCCCAGGACAGGGTAATGAAAAACTGTTTTTT
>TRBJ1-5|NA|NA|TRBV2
CASSEGGEGQPQHF
TGTGCCAGCAGTGAAGGGGGGGAAGGTCAGCCCCAGCATTTT
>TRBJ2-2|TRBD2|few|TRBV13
CASSLRLAGAPGELFF
TGTGCCAGCAGCTTACGACTAGCGGGAGCTCCCGGGGAGCTGTTTTTT
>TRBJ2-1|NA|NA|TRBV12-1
CASSPTLADSYNEQFF
TGTGCCAGCAGCCCGACCCTAGCGGACTCCTACAATGAGCAGTTCTTC
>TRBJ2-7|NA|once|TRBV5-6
CASSSGGTTAYEQYF
TGTGCCAGCAGCAGTGGTGGGACAACCGCCTACGAGCAGTACTTC
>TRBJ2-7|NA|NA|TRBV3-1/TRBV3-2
CASSPTGLHEQYF
TGTGCCAGCAGCCCAACAGGGCTCCACGAGCAGTACTTC
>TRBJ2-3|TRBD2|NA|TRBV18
CASSPPLAGRTDTQYF
TGTGCCAGCTCACCACCGCTAGCGGGGCGCACAGATACGCAGTATTTT
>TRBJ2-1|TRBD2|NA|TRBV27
CASSLLAGGDNEQFF
TGTGCCAGCAGTTTACTTGCCGGGGGGGACAATGAGCAGTTCTTC
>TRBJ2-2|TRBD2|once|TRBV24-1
CATSDFWTSGATESTGELFF
TGTGCCACCAGTGATTTTTGGACTAGCGGGGCGACAGAATCCACCGGGGAGCTGTTTTTT
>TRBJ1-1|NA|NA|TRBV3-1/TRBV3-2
CASSRSGGKTEAFF
TGTGCCAGCAGCCGTTCGGGGGGGAAGACTGAAGCTTTCTTT
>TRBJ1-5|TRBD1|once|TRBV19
CASSVTGQGGSQPQHF
TGTGCCAGTAGTGTGACGGGACAGGGTGGGAGTCAGCCCCAGCATTTT
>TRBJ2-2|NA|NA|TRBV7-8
CASSSSREAGELFF
TGTGCCAGCAGCTCCTCCCGTGAGGCCGGGGAGCTGTTTTTT
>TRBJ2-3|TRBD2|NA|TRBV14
CASSQEWGLATRSTDTQYF
TGTGCCAGCAGCCAAGAATGGGGACTAGCGACTCGATCCACAGATACGCAGTATTTT
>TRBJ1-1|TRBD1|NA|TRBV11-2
CASSLEGQGATEAFF
TGTGCCAGCAGCTTAGAGGGACAGGGCGCCACTGAAGCTTTCTTT
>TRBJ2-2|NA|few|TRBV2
CASTSANTGELFF
TGTGCCAGCACTTCCGCGAACACCGGGGAGCTGTTTTTT
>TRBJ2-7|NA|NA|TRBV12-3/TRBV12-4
CASSLAASYEQYF
TGTGCCAGCAGTTTAGCAGCTTCCTACGAGCAGTACTTC
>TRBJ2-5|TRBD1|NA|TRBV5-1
CASRDRAGETQYF
TGCGCCAGCAGGGACAGGGCCGGAGAGACCCAGTACTTC
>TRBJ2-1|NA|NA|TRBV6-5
CASSSGDSRRGHEQFF
TGTGCCAGCAGTTCCGGGGACTCACGGAGAGGCCATGAGCAGTTCTTC
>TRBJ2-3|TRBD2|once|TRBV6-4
CASSGSAGGTDTQYF
TGTGCCAGCAGTGGGAGCGCGGGAGGAACAGATACGCAGTATTTT
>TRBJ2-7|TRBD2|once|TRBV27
CASSSTGLAGAEQYF
TGTGCCAGCAGCTCAACGGGACTAGCGGGGGCCGAGCAGTACTTC